The clone carrying this TCR beta chain was seen more than once but under ten times. The junction departs from germline at one end; a sequencing error may be responsible. This sample is drawn from a study of T cell changes during pregnancy in multiple sclerosis. Germline-derived CDR1 and CDR2 are MGHRA and YSYEKL. The CDR3 is 16 residues long. Here immunoSEQ multiplex PCR was the method, and the copy in TCRdb shows in-frame clones only, minus some. The profile shows 24,000 or so clones, 86% of them singletons. The V gene is TRBV4-1, the J gene TRBJ1-2; TRBD1 agrees at 8 bases. The sequencing used CD8+ T cells from peripheral blood mononuclear cells, collected in the first trimester of pregnancy. The source of this sequence is a female donor in good health, enrolled as a control in a pregnancy study. The CDR3 DNA sequence: TGCGCCAGCAGCGAAGACCAGGGGACAGGCGCCTATGGCTACACCTTC. It codes for CASSEDQGTGAYGYTF.